This T cell receptor (beta chain) was sequenced for a study of PD-L1 blockade in urothelial cancer. Study-level background: Patients commenced atezolizumab in the mid-2010s, and it was given at 1,200 mg intravenously every 3 weeks. Analyses used blood from 3 weeks (second dose) and 6 weeks after treatment start.

With 2 bases clipped from V and 10 bases from J, the junction kept 3 bases outside the gene matches. There are 12 residues in the CDR3. Germline V gene data show CDR1 as SQVTM and CDR2 as ANQGSEA. Libraries were prepared by immunoSEQ multiplex PCR; TCRdb keeps only in-frame clonotypes and omits some of them. Of some 39,000 clones in the sample, 70% to 90% were seen once. As to time point: peripheral blood 6 weeks after treatment start. V gene TRBV29-1 combines with J gene TRBJ1-2; 11 nucleotides line up with TRBD1. The source material was PBMCs, sampled around atezolizumab (anti-PD-L1) treatment. This TCR was sampled from a man aged 70 or older with urothelial cancer. This chain's CDR3 is CSVERTGGAYTF. In DNA form, the CDR3 reads TGCAGCGTTGAACGGACAGGGGGCGCCTACACCTTC.